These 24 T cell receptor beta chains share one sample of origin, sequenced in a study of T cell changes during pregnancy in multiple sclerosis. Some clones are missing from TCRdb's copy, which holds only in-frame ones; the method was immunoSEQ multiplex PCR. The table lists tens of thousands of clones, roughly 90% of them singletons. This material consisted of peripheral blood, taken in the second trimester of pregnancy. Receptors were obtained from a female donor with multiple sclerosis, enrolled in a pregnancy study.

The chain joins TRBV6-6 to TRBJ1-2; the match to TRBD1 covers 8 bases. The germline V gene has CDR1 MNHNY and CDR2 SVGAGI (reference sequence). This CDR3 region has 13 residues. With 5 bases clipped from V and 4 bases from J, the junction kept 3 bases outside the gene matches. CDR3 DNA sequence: TGTGCCAGCAGTCCCGGGACAGGCTATGGCTACACCTTC. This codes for CASSPGTGYGYTF.

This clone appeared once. The CDR3 nucleotides are TGTGCCAGCAGCTGGGTAGCAGATGCTGAAGCTTTCTTT. Translated, it gives CASSWVADAEAFF. This sequence joins TRBV7-2 and TRBJ1-1; D remains ambiguous. Germline CDR1 is SGHTA and CDR2 is FQGNSA. The V and J ends lost 4 bases and 6 bases respectively, with 12 bases between them. This CDR3 region has 13 residues.

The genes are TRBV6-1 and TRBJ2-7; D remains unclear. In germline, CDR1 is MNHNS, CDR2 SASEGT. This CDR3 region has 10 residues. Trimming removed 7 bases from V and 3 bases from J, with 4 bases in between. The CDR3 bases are TGTGCCAGCACCTACTACGAGCAGTACTTC. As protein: CASTYYEQYF.

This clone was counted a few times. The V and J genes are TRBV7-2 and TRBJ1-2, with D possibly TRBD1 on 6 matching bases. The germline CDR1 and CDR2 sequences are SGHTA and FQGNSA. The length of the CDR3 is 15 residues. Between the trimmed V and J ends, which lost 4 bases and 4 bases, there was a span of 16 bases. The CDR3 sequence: CASSSGQFPVYGYTF. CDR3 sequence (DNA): TGTGCCAGCAGCTCTGGACAGTTCCCCGTCTATGGCTACACCTTC.

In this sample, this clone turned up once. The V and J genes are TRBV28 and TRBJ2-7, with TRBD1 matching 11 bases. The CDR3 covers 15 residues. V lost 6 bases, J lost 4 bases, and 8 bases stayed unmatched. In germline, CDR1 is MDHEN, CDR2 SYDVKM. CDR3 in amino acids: CASSAGTGGLYEQYF. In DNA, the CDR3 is TGTGCCAGCAGCGCCGGGACAGGGGGTCTGTACGAGCAGTACTTC.

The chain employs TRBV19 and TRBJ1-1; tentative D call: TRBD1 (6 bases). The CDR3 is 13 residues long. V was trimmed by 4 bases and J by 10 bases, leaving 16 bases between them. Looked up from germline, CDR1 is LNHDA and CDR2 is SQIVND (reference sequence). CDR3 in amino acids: CASSTNRQDSAFF. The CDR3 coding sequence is TGTGCCAGTAGTACGAATAGACAGGACTCAGCTTTCTTT.

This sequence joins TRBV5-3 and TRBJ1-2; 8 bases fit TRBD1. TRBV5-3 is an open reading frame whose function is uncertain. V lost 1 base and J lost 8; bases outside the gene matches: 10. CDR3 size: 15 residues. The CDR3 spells CARSLSPMDREGYTF. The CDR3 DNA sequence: TGTGCCAGAAGCTTGAGTCCTATGGACAGGGAAGGCTACACCTTC.

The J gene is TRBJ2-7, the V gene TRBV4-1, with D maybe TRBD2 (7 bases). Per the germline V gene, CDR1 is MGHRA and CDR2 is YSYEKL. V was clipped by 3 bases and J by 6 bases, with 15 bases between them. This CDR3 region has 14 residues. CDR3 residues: CASSQENRGAEQYF. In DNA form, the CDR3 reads TGCGCCAGCAGCCAGGAAAACCGGGGGGCCGAGCAGTACTTC.

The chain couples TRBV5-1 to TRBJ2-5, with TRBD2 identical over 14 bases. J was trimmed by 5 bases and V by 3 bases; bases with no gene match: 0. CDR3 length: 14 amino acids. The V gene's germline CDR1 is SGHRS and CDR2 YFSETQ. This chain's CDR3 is CASSWTSGRETQYF. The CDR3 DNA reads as TGCGCCAGCAGCTGGACTAGCGGGAGGGAGACCCAGTACTTC.

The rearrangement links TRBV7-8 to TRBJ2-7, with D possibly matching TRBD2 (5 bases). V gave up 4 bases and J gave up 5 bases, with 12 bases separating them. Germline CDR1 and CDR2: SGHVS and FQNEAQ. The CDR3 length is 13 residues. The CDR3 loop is CASSSDLGDEQYF. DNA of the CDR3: TGTGCCAGCAGCTCCGACTTGGGAGACGAGCAGTACTTC.

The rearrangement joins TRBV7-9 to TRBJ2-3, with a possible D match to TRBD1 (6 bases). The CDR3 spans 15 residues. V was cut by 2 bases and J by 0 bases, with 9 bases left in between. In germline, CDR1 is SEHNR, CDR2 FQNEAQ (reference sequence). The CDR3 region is CASSLQGRSTDTQYF. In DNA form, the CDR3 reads TGTGCCAGCAGCTTACAGGGGAGAAGCACAGATACGCAGTATTTT.

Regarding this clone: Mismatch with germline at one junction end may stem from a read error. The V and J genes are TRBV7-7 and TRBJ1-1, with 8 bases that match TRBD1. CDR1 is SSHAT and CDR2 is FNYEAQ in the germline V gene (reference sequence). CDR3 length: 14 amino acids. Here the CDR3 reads CASSSGTGNTEAFF. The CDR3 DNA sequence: TGTGCTAGCAGCTCCGGGACAGGGAACACTGAAGCTTTCTTT. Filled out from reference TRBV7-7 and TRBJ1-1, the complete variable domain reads GAGVSQSPRYKVTKRGQDVTLRCDPISSHATLYWYQQALGQGPEFLTYFNYEAQPDKSGLPSDRFSAERPEGSISTLTIQRTEQRDSAMYRCASSSGTGNTEAFFGQGTRLTVV.

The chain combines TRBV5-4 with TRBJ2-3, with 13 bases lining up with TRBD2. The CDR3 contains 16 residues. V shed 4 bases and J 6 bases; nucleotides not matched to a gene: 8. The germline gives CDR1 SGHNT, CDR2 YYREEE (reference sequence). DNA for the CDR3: TGTGCCAGCAGCCTACTAGCGGGAGGGCCCATGGATACGCAGTATTTT. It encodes CASSLLAGGPMDTQYF. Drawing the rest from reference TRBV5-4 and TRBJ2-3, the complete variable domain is ETGVTQSPTHLIKTRGQQVTLRCSSQSGHNTVSWYQQALGQGPQFIFQYYREEENGRGNFPPRFSGLQFPNYSSELNVNALELDDSALYLCASSLLAGGPMDTQYFGPGTRLTVL.

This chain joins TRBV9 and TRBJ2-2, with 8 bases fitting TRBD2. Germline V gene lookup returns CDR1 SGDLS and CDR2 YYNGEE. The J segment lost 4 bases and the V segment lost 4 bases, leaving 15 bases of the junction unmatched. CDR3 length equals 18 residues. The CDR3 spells CASSTRPSGRGITGELFF. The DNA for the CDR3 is TGTGCCAGCAGCACCCGCCCCTCCGGGAGGGGAATCACCGGGGAGCTGTTTTTT.

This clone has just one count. The CDR3 nucleotides are TGTGCCAGTTACAGGGGAGGCACTGAAGCTTTCTTT. It codes for CASYRGGTEAFF. The J gene is TRBJ1-1, the V gene TRBV19; TRBD1 matches 7 bases. V was clipped by 8 bases and J by 4 bases; unmatched bases: 4. Germline assignment: CDR1 LNHDA and CDR2 SQIVND (reference sequence). This CDR3 is 12 amino acids long. The variable domain in full, with the rest retrieved from reference TRBV19 and TRBJ1-1, is DGGITQSPKYLFRKEGQNVTLSCEQNLNHDAMYWYRQDPGQGLRLIYYSQIVNDFQKGDIAEGYSVSREKKESFPLTVTSAQKNPTAFYLCASYRGGTEAFFGQGTRLTVV.

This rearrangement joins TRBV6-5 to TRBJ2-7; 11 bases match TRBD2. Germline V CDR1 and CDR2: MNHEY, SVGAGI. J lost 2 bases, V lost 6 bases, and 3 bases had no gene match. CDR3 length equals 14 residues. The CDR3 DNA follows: TGTGCCAGCAGATATAGCGGGAGGGCCTACGAGCAGTACTTC. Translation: CASRYSGRAYEQYF.

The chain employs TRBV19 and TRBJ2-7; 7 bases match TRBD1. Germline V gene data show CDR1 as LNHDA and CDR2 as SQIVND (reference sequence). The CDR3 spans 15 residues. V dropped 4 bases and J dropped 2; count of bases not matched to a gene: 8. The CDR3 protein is CASSTTRDSPYEQYF. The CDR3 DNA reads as TGTGCCAGTAGTACGACCCGGGACAGCCCCTACGAGCAGTACTTC.

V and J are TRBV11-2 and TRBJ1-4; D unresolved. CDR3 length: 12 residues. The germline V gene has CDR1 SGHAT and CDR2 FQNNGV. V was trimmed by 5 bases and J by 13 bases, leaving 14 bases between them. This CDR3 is CASSPSGLSLFF. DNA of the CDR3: TGTGCCAGCAGCCCCAGTGGCCTTTCACTGTTTTTT.

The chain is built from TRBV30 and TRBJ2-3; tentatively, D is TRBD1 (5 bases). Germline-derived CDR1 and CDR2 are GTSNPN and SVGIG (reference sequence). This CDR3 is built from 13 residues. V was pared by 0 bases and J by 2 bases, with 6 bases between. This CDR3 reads CAWSVGATDTQYF. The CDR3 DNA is TGTGCCTGGAGTGTTGGGGCCACAGATACGCAGTATTTT.

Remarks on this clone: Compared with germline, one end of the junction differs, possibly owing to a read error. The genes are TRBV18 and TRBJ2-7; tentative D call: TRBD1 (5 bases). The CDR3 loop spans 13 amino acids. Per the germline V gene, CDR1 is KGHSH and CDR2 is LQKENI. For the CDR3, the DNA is TGTGCCAGCTCTCCACAGGCGGCACTGGAGCAGTACTTC. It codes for CASSPQAALEQYF.

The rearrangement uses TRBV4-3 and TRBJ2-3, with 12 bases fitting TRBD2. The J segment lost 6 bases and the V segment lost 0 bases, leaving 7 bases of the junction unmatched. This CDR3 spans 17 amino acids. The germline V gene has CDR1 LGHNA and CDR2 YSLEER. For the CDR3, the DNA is TGCGCCAGCAGCCAAGATGACGGACTAGCGGGGCGGGATACGCAGTATTTT. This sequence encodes CASSQDDGLAGRDTQYF.

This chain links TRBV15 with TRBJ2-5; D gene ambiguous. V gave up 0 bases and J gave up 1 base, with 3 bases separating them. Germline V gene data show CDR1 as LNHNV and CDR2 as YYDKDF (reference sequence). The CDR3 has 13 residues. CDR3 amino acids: CATSRDSQETQYF. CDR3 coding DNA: TGTGCCACCAGCAGAGACAGCCAAGAGACCCAGTACTTC.

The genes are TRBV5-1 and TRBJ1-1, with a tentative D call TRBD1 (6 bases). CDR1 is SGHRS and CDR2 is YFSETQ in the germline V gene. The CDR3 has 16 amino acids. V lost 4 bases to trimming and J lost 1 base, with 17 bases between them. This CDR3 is CASSPWMGASNTEAFF. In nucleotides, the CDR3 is TGCGCCAGCAGCCCCTGGATGGGGGCCTCGAACACTGAAGCTTTCTTT. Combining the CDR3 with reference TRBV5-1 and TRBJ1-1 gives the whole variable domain KAGVTQTPRYLIKTRGQQVTLSCSPISGHRSVSWYQQTPGQGLQFLFEYFSETQRNKGNFPGRFSGRQFSNSRSEMNVSTLELGDSALYLCASSPWMGASNTEAFFGQGTRLTVV.

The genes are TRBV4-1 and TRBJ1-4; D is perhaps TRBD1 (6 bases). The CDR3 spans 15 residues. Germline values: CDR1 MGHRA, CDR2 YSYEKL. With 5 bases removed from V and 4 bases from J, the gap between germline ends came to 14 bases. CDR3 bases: TGCGCCAGCAGCTTTGGACAGCCACTTAATGAAAAACTGTTTTTT. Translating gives CASSFGQPLNEKLFF.